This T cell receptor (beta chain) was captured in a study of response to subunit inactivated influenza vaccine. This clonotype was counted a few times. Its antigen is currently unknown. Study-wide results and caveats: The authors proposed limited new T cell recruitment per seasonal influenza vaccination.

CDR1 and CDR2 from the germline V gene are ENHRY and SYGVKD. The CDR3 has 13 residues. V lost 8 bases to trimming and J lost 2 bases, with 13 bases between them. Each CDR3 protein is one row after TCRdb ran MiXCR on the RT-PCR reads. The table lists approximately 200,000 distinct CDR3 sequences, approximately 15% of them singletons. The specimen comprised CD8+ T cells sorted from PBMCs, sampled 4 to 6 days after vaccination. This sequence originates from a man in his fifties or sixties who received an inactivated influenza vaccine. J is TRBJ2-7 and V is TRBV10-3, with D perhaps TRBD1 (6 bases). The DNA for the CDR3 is TGTGCCATCGGAGGAGGACAGACCTACGAGCAGTACTTC. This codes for CAIGGGQTYEQYF.